Presented here are 23 T cell receptor beta chains from one specimen sequenced in a study of blood T cell repertoires in COVID-19 (dated by TCRdb to about 2020). Library construction relied on the immunoSEQ multiplex PCR assay. Here the immuneACCESS table is served through TCRdb, limited to in-frame sequences with V and J called. Missing clones are a known gap in these copies; in checked studies unresolved V genes cover under half, and the rest lacks a known reason. Counted in this sample were tens of thousands of clones; 70% to 90% of them appeared once. The ten largest account for almost 4.5% of the sample. Material: peripheral blood. Source of these receptors: a man over 45 with active COVID-19.

The chain recombines TRBV28 with TRBJ2-1, with TRBD1 matching over 7 bases. This CDR3 comprises 19 residues. V shed 5 bases, J shed 5 bases, and the junction held 21 bases outside the gene matches. The germline gives CDR1 MDHEN, CDR2 SYDVKM. The DNA for the CDR3 is TGTGCCAGCAGTCTGCCCACGAAAAGGGACAGTACGTCCCACAATGAGCAGTTCTTC. It codes for CASSLPTKRDSTSHNEQFF.

This chain connects TRBV2 to TRBJ2-2; D perhaps matches TRBD1 (6 bases). The CDR3 is made up of 15 amino acids. Trimming pared 1 base from V and 6 bases from J, leaving 12 bases between. CDR1 is SNHLY and CDR2 is FYNNEI in the germline V gene. This CDR3 reads CASSEERGLAGELFF. CDR3 DNA sequence: TGTGCCAGCAGTGAAGAGAGGGGGTTGGCCGGGGAGCTGTTTTTT.

The chain joins TRBV2 to TRBJ2-5, with a weak D call TRBD1 (5 bases). The V end lost 3 bases, the J end lost 3 bases, and 8 bases lay between the germline ends. Germline V gives CDR1 SNHLY, CDR2 FYNNEI. The CDR3 loop spans 13 amino acids. The CDR3 is CASSEGQKETQYF. In DNA form, the CDR3 reads TGTGCCAGCAGTGAGGGGCAGAAAGAGACCCAGTACTTC.

V is TRBV28 and J is TRBJ2-1; D is possibly TRBD2 (5 bases). Germline V lookup: CDR1 MDHEN, CDR2 SYDVKM. The CDR3 totals 15 residues. V was shortened by 8 bases and J by 2 bases, with 16 bases between the two germline ends. CDR3 in amino acids: CASQWTGTAYNEQFF. In nucleotides, the CDR3 is TGTGCCAGCCAGTGGACGGGAACAGCCTACAATGAGCAGTTCTTC.

The chain recombines TRBV9 with TRBJ2-7, with D possibly matching TRBD1 (6 bases). From germline, CDR1 is SGDLS and CDR2 YYNGEE. Trimming cost V 4 bases and J 6 bases, with 17 bases left between them. The CDR3 runs to 14 residues. CDR3 DNA: TGTGCCAGCAGCTCGAAGGTCCAGGGGAGCGAGCAGTACTTC. Its translation is CASSSKVQGSEQYF.

The chain links TRBV14 to TRBJ2-7; D might be TRBD2 (6 bases). The CDR3 covers 14 residues. V was clipped by 4 bases and J by 7 bases, with 17 bases between them. Germline loops: CDR1 SGHDN, CDR2 FVKESK. The CDR3 region has the DNA TGTGCCAGCAGCCTTTTCGCCGGGGCGGGGGAGCAGTACTTC. This translates into CASSLFAGAGEQYF.

This chain links TRBV7-9 with TRBJ2-1, with TRBD2 identical over 9 bases. The CDR3 extends over 16 amino acids. CDR1 and CDR2 (germline): SEHNR, FQNEAQ (reference sequence). V trimming: 3 bases; J trimming: 6 bases; junction bases outside the gene matches: 9. The chain's CDR3 is CASSFATSGESNEQFF. The CDR3 DNA reads as TGTGCCAGCAGCTTCGCGACTAGCGGAGAGAGCAATGAGCAGTTCTTC.

V usage is TRBV5-1 and J usage is TRBJ2-6; D uncertain. Germline V CDR1 and CDR2: SGHRS, YFSETQ. The CDR3 has 14 residues. Trimming took off 0 bases at V and 4 bases at J, with 5 bases between the two ends. The CDR3 reads CASSLGSGANVLTF. CDR3 coding DNA: TGCGCCAGCAGCTTGGGTTCGGGGGCCAACGTCCTGACTTTC.

This clone was recorded a few times. The CDR3 DNA sequence: TGTGCCAGCAGCCTTCGACATGGGGAGGCCACCATATATTTT. Its translation: CASSLRHGEATIYF. The chain links TRBV9 to TRBJ1-3; no clear D gene. The CDR3 loop spans 14 amino acids. The germline gives CDR1 SGDLS, CDR2 YYNGEE. V was pared by 4 bases and J by 9 bases, with 17 bases between.

This sequence joins TRBV7-3 and TRBJ2-1; TRBD1 matches 7 bases. There are 17 residues in the CDR3. Germline V gene data show CDR1 as SGHTA and CDR2 as FQGTGA. The J segment lost 10 bases and the V segment lost 0 bases, leaving 15 bases of the junction unmatched. CDR3 amino acids: CASSLTGRQGVVEEQFF. The CDR3 bases are TGTGCCAGCAGCTTAACGGGGCGGCAGGGGGTGGTAGAGGAGCAGTTCTTC.

The chain is built from TRBV19 and TRBJ2-1; TRBD2 aligns across 8 bases. V lost 6 bases and J lost 6; bases outside the gene matches: 10. This CDR3 has 15 residues. Germline lookup yields CDR1 LNHDA and CDR2 SQIVND (reference sequence). CDR3 DNA: TGTGCCAGTAGCCGAGGACTAGCCGCTACCAATGAGCAGTTCTTC. Residues: CASSRGLAATNEQFF.

J is TRBJ1-5 and V is TRBV7-4; 9 bases fit TRBD1. The ends lost 7 bases at V and 5 bases at J; junction bases unmatched: 12. Germline lookup yields CDR1 SGHVT and CDR2 SQSDAQ. The CDR3 loop spans 16 amino acids. DNA for the CDR3: TGTGCCAGCAAGTCCGGGACAGGGTTACATGATCAGCCCCAGCATTTT. The encoded protein is CASKSGTGLHDQPQHF.

With regard to this clone: This CDR3 is also generated by other DNA sequences in the sample. The V call is TRBV19, the J call TRBJ2-7; 7 bases match TRBD1. The CDR3 is 14 amino acids. The germline gives CDR1 LNHDA, CDR2 SQIVND (reference sequence). V trimming: 3 bases; J trimming: 2 bases; junction bases outside the gene matches: 4. The CDR3 is CASSIRRGPYEQYF. The CDR3 coding sequence is TGTGCCAGTAGTATTCGAAGGGGGCCCTACGAGCAGTACTTC.

The chain joins TRBV15 to TRBJ2-7; D unclear. Between the trimmed V and J ends, which lost 6 bases and 0 bases, there was a span of 15 bases. Germline V gene lookup returns CDR1 LNHNV and CDR2 YYDKDF (reference sequence). There are 15 residues in the CDR3. In DNA, the CDR3 is TGTGCCACCAGAGGAGCCGGTTGGAGCTCCTACGAGCAGTACTTC. This sequence encodes CATRGAGWSSYEQYF.

The V gene is TRBV5-6, the J gene TRBJ2-4; 9 positions agree with TRBD2. This CDR3 has 17 residues. Per the germline V gene, CDR1 is SGHDT and CDR2 is YYEEEE. Trimming took 4 bases from V and 0 from J; bases not matched to a gene: 8. The CDR3 spells CASSRIGRGGAKNIQYF. CDR3 DNA: TGTGCCAGCAGCCGCATTGGGCGGGGGGGAGCCAAAAACATTCAGTACTTC.

This clone has a single count. The V gene is TRBV4-2, the J gene TRBJ2-7; a weak D match, TRBD1 (6 bases). The CDR3 covers 14 residues. With 2 bases removed from V and 6 bases from J, the gap between germline ends came to 14 bases. CDR1 and CDR2 from the germline V gene are LGHNA and YNFKEQ. This CDR3 is CASSQPGTPSEQYF. CDR3 coding DNA: TGTGCCAGCAGCCAACCCGGGACACCATCCGAGCAGTACTTC.

This chain joins TRBV7-8 and TRBJ1-1; 7 bases map to TRBD1. Germline assignment: CDR1 SGHVS and CDR2 FQNEAQ. This CDR3 is 14 amino acids long. Trimming removed 1 base from V and 4 bases from J; junction bases left unmatched: 3. As DNA, the CDR3 is TGTGCCAGCAGCTTAGAAGGGGGCATCACTGAAGCTTTCTTT. It is translated as CASSLEGGITEAFF.

The V and J genes are TRBV28 and TRBJ1-4; D not certain. The CDR3 runs to 13 residues. CDR1 is MDHEN and CDR2 is SYDVKM in the germline V gene. Trimming took 2 bases from V and 7 from J, leaving 8 bases between them. CDR3 sequence: CASSLTHGEKLFF. In DNA form, the CDR3 reads TGTGCCAGCAGTTTAACGCACGGTGAAAAACTGTTTTTT.

The genes are TRBV6-5 and TRBJ2-3; 10 positions match TRBD2. CDR3 size: 15 residues. With 7 bases clipped from V and 2 bases from J, the junction kept 6 bases outside the gene matches. Germline V lookup: CDR1 MNHEY, CDR2 SVGAGI. CDR3 DNA sequence: TGTGCCAGCAAATTAGCGGGGGGAACCACAGATACGCAGTATTTT. This gives the protein CASKLAGGTTDTQYF.

The chain is built from TRBV5-4 and TRBJ2-1, with D perhaps matching TRBD2 (7 bases). Germline V gene data show CDR1 as SGHNT and CDR2 as YYREEE (reference sequence). V was trimmed by 0 bases and J by 6 bases, leaving 16 bases between them. The CDR3 spans 16 residues. The CDR3 sequence is CASSLGRGGAANEQFF. The CDR3 nucleotides are TGTGCCAGCAGCTTGGGAAGGGGGGGGGCGGCCAATGAGCAGTTCTTC.

The gene calls are TRBV4-2 and TRBJ1-1; TRBD1 matches 7 bases. V lost 4 bases, J lost 0 bases, and 11 bases stayed unmatched. The germline CDR1 and CDR2 sequences are LGHNA and YNFKEQ. The CDR3 length is 17 residues. The CDR3 is CASSPQTSGTVNTEAFF. The CDR3 DNA sequence: TGTGCCAGCAGCCCCCAGACGTCCGGGACAGTGAACACTGAAGCTTTCTTT.

The J gene is TRBJ2-1, the V gene TRBV10-3; 9 bases are a match to TRBD2. The CDR3 totals 14 residues. The germline V gene has CDR1 ENHRY and CDR2 SYGVKD. V lost 5 bases to trimming and J lost 8 bases; unmatched junction nucleotides: 7. CDR3 amino acids: CAISRGAGGDEQFF. DNA for the CDR3: TGTGCCATCAGTCGGGGGGCGGGAGGGGATGAGCAGTTCTTC.

The rearrangement links TRBV7-3 to TRBJ2-5; D remains ambiguous. The germline V gene encodes CDR1 SGHTA and CDR2 FQGTGA. The CDR3 runs to 13 residues. Trimming removed 2 bases from V and 2 bases from J, with 6 bases in between. CDR3: CASSLSVQETQYF. The CDR3 DNA follows: TGTGCCAGCAGCTTATCTGTACAAGAGACCCAGTACTTC.